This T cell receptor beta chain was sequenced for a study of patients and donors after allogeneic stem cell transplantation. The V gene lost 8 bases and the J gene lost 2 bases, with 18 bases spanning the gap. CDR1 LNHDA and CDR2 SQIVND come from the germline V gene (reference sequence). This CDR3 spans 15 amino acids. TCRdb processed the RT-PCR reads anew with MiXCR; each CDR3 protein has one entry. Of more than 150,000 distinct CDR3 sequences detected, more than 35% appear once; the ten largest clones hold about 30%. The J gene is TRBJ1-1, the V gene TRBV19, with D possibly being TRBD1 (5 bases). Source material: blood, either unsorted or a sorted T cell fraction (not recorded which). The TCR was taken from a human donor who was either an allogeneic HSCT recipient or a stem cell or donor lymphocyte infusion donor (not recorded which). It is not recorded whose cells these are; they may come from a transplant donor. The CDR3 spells CASVPGPFSNTEAFF. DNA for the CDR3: TGTGCCAGTGTACCGGGACCATTTTCAAACACTGAAGCTTTCTTT. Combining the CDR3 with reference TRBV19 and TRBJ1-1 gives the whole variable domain DGGITQSPKYLFRKEGQNVTLSCEQNLNHDAMYWYRQDPGQGLRLIYYSQIVNDFQKGDIAEGYSVSREKKESFPLTVTSAQKNPTAFYLCASVPGPFSNTEAFFGQGTRLTVV.